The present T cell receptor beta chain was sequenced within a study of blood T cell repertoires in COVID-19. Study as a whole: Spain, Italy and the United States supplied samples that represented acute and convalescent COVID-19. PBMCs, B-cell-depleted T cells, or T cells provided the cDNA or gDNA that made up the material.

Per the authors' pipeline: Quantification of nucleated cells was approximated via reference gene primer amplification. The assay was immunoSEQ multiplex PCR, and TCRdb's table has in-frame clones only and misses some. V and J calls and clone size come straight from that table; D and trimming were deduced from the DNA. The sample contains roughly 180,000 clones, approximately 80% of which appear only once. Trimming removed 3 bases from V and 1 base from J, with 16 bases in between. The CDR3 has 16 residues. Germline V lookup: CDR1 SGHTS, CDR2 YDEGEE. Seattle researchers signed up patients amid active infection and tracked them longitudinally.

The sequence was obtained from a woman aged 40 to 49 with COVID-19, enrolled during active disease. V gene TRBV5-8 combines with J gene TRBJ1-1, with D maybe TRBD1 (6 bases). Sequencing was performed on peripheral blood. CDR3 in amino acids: CASSWGPGATNTEAFF. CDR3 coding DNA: TGTGCCAGCAGCTGGGGCCCAGGGGCTACGAACACTGAAGCTTTCTTT.